This record covers a single T cell receptor (beta chain). The antigen remains undetermined. The PCR used 60 Vbeta and 13 Jbeta primers. Assay: immunoSEQ multiplex PCR; the TCRdb copy retains only in-frame clones and omits some. The repertoire includes over 150,000 clones, 65% to 70% of them detected once, and around 4.5% sits in the top ten. Trimming removed 8 bases at V and 3 bases at J, with 17 bases between. The length of the CDR3 is 15 residues. Germline V gene sequence: CDR1 SGHAT, CDR2 FQNNGV. This sample was included in a study of cytomegalovirus exposure and HLA in healthy donors. General observations from the study: The study found most TCR sequences rare, yet found some public TCRs in many donors.

Specimen: PBMCs. The receptor's source is a woman aged 18 to 35 in good health and CMV-seropositive. This sequence joins TRBV11-2 and TRBJ2-1, with D perhaps TRBD2 (6 bases). The CDR3 is CASRDVGGNYNEQFF. In DNA, the CDR3 is TGTGCCAGCCGGGATGTGGGGGGAAACTACAATGAGCAGTTCTTC.